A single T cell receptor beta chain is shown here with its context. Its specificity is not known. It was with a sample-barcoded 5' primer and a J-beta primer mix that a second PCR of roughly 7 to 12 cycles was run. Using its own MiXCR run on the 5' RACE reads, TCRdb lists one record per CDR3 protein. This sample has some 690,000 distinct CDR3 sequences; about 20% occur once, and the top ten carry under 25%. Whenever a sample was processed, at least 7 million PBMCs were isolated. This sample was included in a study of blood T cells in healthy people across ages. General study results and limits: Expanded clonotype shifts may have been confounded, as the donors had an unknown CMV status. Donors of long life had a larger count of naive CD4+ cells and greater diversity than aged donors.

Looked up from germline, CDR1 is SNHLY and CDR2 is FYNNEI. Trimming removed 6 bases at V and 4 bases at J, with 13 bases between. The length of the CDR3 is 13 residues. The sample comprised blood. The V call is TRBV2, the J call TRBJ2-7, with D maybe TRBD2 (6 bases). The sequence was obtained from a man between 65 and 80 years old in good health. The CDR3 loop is CASRAGDSYEQYF. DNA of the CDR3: TGTGCCAGCAGAGCGGGCGATTCTTACGAGCAGTACTTC. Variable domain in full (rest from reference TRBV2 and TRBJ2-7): EPEVTQTPSHQVTQMGQEVILRCVPISNHLYFYWYRQILGQKVEFLVSFYNNEISEKSEIFDDQFSVERPDGSNFTLKIRSTKLEDSAMYFCASRAGDSYEQYFGPGTRLTVT.